This TCR beta chain derives from a study of blood T cell repertoires in COVID-19. The CDR3 has 15 amino acids. The germline V gene encodes CDR1 MNHEY and CDR2 SMNVEV (reference sequence). Trimming left V 2 bases short and J 4 bases short, with 15 bases between. Here immunoSEQ multiplex PCR was the method, and the copy in TCRdb shows in-frame clones only, minus some. The sample yields around 140,000 clones, around 80% seen once. Specimen: peripheral blood. The chain uses TRBV27 and TRBJ2-7; D perhaps matches TRBD2 (6 bases). This sequence originates from a man between 65 and 85 years old who had recovered from COVID-19. The CDR3 protein is CASSLNLRGFYEQYF. As DNA, the CDR3 is TGTGCCAGCAGTTTAAACCTTCGGGGGTTTTACGAGCAGTACTTC.